This T cell receptor (beta chain) comes out of a study of shared clonotypes between healthy human individuals. Measured with immunoSEQ multiplex PCR; TCRdb has only the in-frame clones, and not every one. Here the sample spans some 1,900,000 clones, roughly 94% being singletons. Naive-designated CD8 cells lacked CD45RO, were positively enriched for CCR7, and omitted terminally differentiated effector memory CD45RA+ cells. Germline V gene data show CDR1 as MNHEY and CDR2 as SMNVEV (reference sequence). Germline trimming cut 5 bases from V and 2 bases from J; bases unmatched to any gene: 3. This CDR3 has 14 residues. In the case of this clone: In the same sample, other DNA sequences code for this CDR3.

The receptor comes from a man between 18 and 29 years old in good health. The chain joins TRBV27 to TRBJ2-7, with TRBD1 matching 10 bases. The sequencing sample was made of naive CD8+ T cells sorted from blood. The CDR3 loop reads CASSAGTGAYEQYF. CDR3 nucleotide sequence: TGTGCCAGCAGTGCCGGGACAGGGGCCTACGAGCAGTACTTC.